The 8 T cell receptor beta chains below come from one sample, sequenced in a study of OX40 agonist ivuxolimab in advanced cancers. Some clones are missing from TCRdb's copy, which holds only in-frame ones; the method was immunoSEQ multiplex PCR. The data contain about 93,000 clones, roughly 94% of them singletons. The source material was CD4+ or CD8+ T cells sorted from blood, sampled in a trial of the OX40 agonist ivuxolimab. These receptors were collected from an adult with an advanced solid tumor such as melanoma, head and neck, liver or kidney cancer.

The chain uses TRBV9 and TRBJ2-7; 9 bases fit TRBD1. This CDR3 contains 14 residues. CDR1 is SGDLS and CDR2 is YYNGEE in the germline V gene. Germline trimming cut 4 bases from V and 3 bases from J; bases unmatched to any gene: 5. The CDR3 nucleotides read TGTGCCAGCAGCCCTCCGGGACAGGGCTACGAGCAGTACTTC. This encodes CASSPPGQGYEQYF.

Here the CDR3 DNA reads TGTGCCACCTCCCCAGGAACAGGGAATTCACCCCTCCACTTT. Translating it yields CATSPGTGNSPLHF. J is TRBJ1-6 and V is TRBV15, with a weak D call TRBD1 (6 bases). Germline V CDR1 and CDR2: LNHNV, YYDKDF (reference sequence). The CDR3 has 14 amino acids. Trimming pared 8 bases from V and 7 bases from J, leaving 15 bases between.

V is TRBV27 and J is TRBJ1-5; 8 bases line up with TRBD1. The length of the CDR3 is 17 residues. V lost 6 bases, J lost 0 bases, and 10 bases stayed unmatched. Germline loops: CDR1 MNHEY, CDR2 SMNVEV (reference sequence). The CDR3 DNA sequence: TGTGCCAGCAGCCAGCACCAGGGGGCGGGTAGCAATCAGCCCCAGCATTTT. Its protein product is CASSQHQGAGSNQPQHF.

This clone was detected a few times. This chain joins TRBV30 and TRBJ2-7, with D possibly being TRBD1 (5 bases). The CDR3 consists of 12 residues. Germline V lookup: CDR1 GTSNPN, CDR2 SVGIG (reference sequence). Between the trimmed V and J ends, which lost 1 base and 5 bases, there was a span of 9 bases. The CDR3 region has the DNA TGTGCCTGGAGTGCCGTAGGGGACGAGCAGTACTTC. It yields the protein CAWSAVGDEQYF.

The chain carries TRBV19 and TRBJ1-4, with D hard to call. Trimming shortened V by 0 bases and J by 0 bases, and 11 bases separated the two germline ends. This CDR3 has 17 amino acids. The germline gives CDR1 LNHDA, CDR2 SQIVND (reference sequence). The CDR3 nucleotides are TGTGCCAGTAGTATAGATATAGGATTAGCAACTAATGAAAAACTGTTTTTT. It specifies CASSIDIGLATNEKLFF.

This chain uses TRBV5-1 with TRBJ2-5; D is undetermined. The germline gives CDR1 SGHRS, CDR2 YFSETQ. This CDR3 has 12 residues. V lost 0 bases and J lost 5, with 5 bases in between. The DNA of the CDR3 is TGCGCCAGCAGCTTGGGGGTGGAGACCCAGTACTTC. Amino acids: CASSLGVETQYF.

This sequence joins TRBV15 and TRBJ2-1; a weak D match, TRBD1 (5 bases). V dropped 8 bases and J dropped 2 bases, with 10 bases sitting between them. CDR3 length: 13 amino acids. In germline, CDR1 is LNHNV, CDR2 YYDKDF (reference sequence). This CDR3 is CATQGTPYNEQFF. CDR3 DNA: TGTGCCACCCAGGGAACCCCCTACAATGAGCAGTTCTTC.

The rearrangement links TRBV6-5 to TRBJ1-1; 8 positions match TRBD1. The CDR3 is made up of 15 amino acids. Germline CDR1 and CDR2: MNHEY and SVGAGI. J lost 0 bases, V lost 9 bases, and 9 bases had no gene match. This CDR3 is CASRPDRDMNTEAFF. In nucleotides, the CDR3 is TGTGCCAGTCGCCCGGACAGGGATATGAACACTGAAGCTTTCTTT.